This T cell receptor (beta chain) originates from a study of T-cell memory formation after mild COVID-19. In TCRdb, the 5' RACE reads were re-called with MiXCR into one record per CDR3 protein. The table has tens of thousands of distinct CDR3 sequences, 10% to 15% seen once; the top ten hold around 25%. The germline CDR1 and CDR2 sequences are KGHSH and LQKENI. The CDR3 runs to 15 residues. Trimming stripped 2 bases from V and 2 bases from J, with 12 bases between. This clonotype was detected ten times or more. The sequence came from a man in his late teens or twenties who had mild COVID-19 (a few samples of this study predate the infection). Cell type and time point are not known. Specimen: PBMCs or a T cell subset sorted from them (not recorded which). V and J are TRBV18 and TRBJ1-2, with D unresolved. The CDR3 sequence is CASSPDVPSNYGYTF. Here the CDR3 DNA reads TGTGCCAGCTCACCAGATGTGCCGTCCAACTATGGCTACACCTTC.